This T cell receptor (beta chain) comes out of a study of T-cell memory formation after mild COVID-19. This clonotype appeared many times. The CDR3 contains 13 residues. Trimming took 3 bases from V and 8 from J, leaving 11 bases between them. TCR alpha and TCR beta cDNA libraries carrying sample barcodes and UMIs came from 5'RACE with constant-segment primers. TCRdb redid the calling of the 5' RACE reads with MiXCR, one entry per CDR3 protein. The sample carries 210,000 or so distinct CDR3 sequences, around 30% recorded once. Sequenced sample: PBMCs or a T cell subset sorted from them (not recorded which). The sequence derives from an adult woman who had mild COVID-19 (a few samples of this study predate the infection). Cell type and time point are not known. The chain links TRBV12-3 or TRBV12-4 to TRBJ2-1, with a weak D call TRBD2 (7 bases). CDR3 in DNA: TGTGCCAGCAGTTTGTCGGGGGGCGATGAGCAGTTCTTC. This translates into CASSLSGGDEQFF.